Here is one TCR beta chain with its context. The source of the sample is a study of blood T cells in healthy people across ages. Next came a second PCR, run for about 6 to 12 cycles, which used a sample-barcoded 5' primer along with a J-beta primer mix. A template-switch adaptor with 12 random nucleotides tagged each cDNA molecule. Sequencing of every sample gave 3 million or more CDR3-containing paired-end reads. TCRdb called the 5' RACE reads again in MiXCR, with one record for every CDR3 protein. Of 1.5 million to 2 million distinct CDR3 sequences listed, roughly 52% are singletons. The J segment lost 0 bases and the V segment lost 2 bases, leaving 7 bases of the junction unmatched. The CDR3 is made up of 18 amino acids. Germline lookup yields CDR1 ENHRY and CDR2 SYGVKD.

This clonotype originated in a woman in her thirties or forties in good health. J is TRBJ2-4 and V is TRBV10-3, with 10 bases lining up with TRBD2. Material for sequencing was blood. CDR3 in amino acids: CAISELAGALGAKNIQYF. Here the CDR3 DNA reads TGTGCCATCAGTGAGCTAGCGGGAGCTTTGGGAGCCAAAAACATTCAGTACTTC.